These 19 T cell receptor beta chains originate from one sample sequenced in a study of cytotoxic CD8 clonotypes in ibrutinib-treated CLL. The table came from immunoSEQ multiplex PCR; TCRdb's copy has only in-frame clones and leaves some out. Seen here are some 130,000 clones, 80% to 90% observed once, and the top ten hold around 2.1%. Sequencing was performed on PBMCs, taken after 24 months of ibrutinib treatment. The source of these receptors is a human donor with chronic lymphocytic leukemia.

The chain is built from TRBV28 and TRBJ1-5; 8 nucleotides match TRBD1. Germline V gene sequence: CDR1 MDHEN, CDR2 SYDVKM. This CDR3 region has 15 residues. Trimming at V came to 1 base and at J to 3 bases, leaving 2 bases not matched to a gene. CDR3 in amino acids: CASSLFRGLNQPQHF. The CDR3 nucleotides are TGTGCCAGCAGTTTATTCAGGGGGCTCAATCAGCCCCAGCATTTT.

The rearrangement uses TRBV4-3 and TRBJ2-3, with D uncertain. The CDR3 consists of 13 residues. Germline CDR1 LGHNA, CDR2 YSLEER. Trimming cost V 2 bases and J 0 bases, with 3 bases left between them. CDR3 DNA: TGCGCCAGCAGCCAACAGAGCACAGATACGCAGTATTTT. The encoded protein is CASSQQSTDTQYF.

The V gene is TRBV23-1, the J gene TRBJ1-5; possibly TRBD1 for D (5 bases). TRBV23-1 is reported as an ORF; its role is uncertain. The CDR3 is made up of 18 amino acids. The V gene lost 0 bases and the J gene lost 3 bases, with 18 bases spanning the gap. The DNA of the CDR3 is TGCGCCAGCAGTCAATCGACTCGGGGGGAGAAGGTCAATCAGCCCCAGCATTTT. Translating it yields CASSQSTRGEKVNQPQHF.

The chain combines TRBV10-3 with TRBJ1-1; a weak D match, TRBD1 (5 bases). V was shortened by 6 bases and J by 1 base, with 12 bases between the two germline ends. The CDR3 extends over 14 amino acids. Per the germline V gene, CDR1 is ENHRY and CDR2 is SYGVKD. The CDR3 loop is CAIRTDSPNTEAFF. For the CDR3, the DNA is TGTGCCATCAGGACAGACAGCCCGAACACTGAAGCTTTCTTT.

V gene TRBV5-3 combines with J gene TRBJ2-2; no reliable D call. TRBV5-3 has ORF status, its function being uncertain. V lost 1 base to trimming and J lost 3 bases, with 13 bases between them. CDR3 length: 16 amino acids. CDR3 sequence (DNA): TGTGCCAGAAGCTTGTGGCCCTACCGTGACACCGGGGAGCTGTTTTTT. It yields the protein CARSLWPYRDTGELFF.

The chain employs TRBV27 and TRBJ1-3; D unresolved. Per germline, CDR1 MNHEY and CDR2 SMNVEV (reference sequence). V dropped 8 bases and J dropped 0 bases, with 17 bases sitting between them. The CDR3 runs 16 residues. The CDR3 here is CASAKSGDLSGNTIYF. The DNA for the CDR3 is TGTGCCAGCGCTAAGTCAGGAGACCTCTCTGGAAACACCATATATTTT.

The rearrangement uses TRBV5-1 and TRBJ1-1; D is ambiguous. The germline V and J ends were trimmed by 4 bases and 5 bases, with 12 bases remaining between them. Germline V gene lookup returns CDR1 SGHRS and CDR2 YFSETQ. This CDR3 contains 13 residues. Here the CDR3 DNA reads TGCGCCAGCAGCAGCGAGGGTGGAACTGAAGCTTTCTTT. Its protein is CASSSEGGTEAFF.

The V and J genes are TRBV9 and TRBJ2-1; D possibly corresponds to TRBD2 (6 bases). Germline V gene data show CDR1 as SGDLS and CDR2 as YYNGEE. V lost 0 bases and J 5 bases, leaving 24 bases between the germline ends. The CDR3 length is 19 residues. The CDR3 region has the DNA TGTGCCAGCAGCGTAGACGGGGAGGAACGGAGGGCCCGACACAATGAGCAGTTCTTC. This translates into CASSVDGEERRARHNEQFF. Supplemented by reference TRBV9 and TRBJ2-1, the full variable domain reads DSGVTQTPKHLITATGQRVTLRCSPRSGDLSVYWYQQSLDQGLQFLIQYYNGEERAKGNILERFSAQQFPDLHSELNLSSLELGDSALYFCASSVDGEERRARHNEQFFGPGTRLTVL.

The V and J genes are TRBV7-2 and TRBJ2-7; 8 bases are a match to TRBD2. The germline V gene has CDR1 SGHTA and CDR2 FQGNSA. This CDR3 comprises 14 residues. Trimming removed 1 base from V and 4 bases from J; junction bases left unmatched: 3. CDR3 nucleotides: TGTGCCAGCAGCTTAGAAACGGGAGGGTACGAGCAGTACTTC. Translation: CASSLETGGYEQYF.

The CDR3, as DNA: TGTGCCAGCAGCCTGGGTTTTCGGGGAGATACGCAGTATTTT. Its protein product is CASSLGFRGDTQYF. The chain employs TRBV7-8 and TRBJ2-3; D is possibly TRBD2 (5 bases). With 5 bases removed from V and 5 bases from J, the gap between germline ends came to 14 bases. In germline, CDR1 is SGHVS, CDR2 FQNEAQ. CDR3 size: 14 residues.

The genes are TRBV19 and TRBJ1-1, with D unclear. There are 13 residues in the CDR3. Trimming stripped 6 bases from V and 1 base from J, with 9 bases between. CDR1 and CDR2 (germline): LNHDA, SQIVND (reference sequence). The CDR3 DNA sequence: TGTGCCAGTAGCATCCGGGGGAACACTGAAGCTTTCTTT. It yields the protein CASSIRGNTEAFF.

The chain employs TRBV5-1 and TRBJ1-2; 11 bases agree with TRBD1. The CDR3 loop spans 16 amino acids. In germline, CDR1 is SGHRS, CDR2 YFSETQ. V dropped 4 bases and J dropped 3; count of bases not matched to a gene: 8. CDR3 sequence reads: CASSPGGTGGHYGYTF. CDR3 bases: TGCGCCAGCAGCCCTGGAGGGACAGGGGGTCACTATGGCTACACCTTC.

The V gene is TRBV5-6, the J gene TRBJ1-2; D gene ambiguous. This CDR3 region has 13 residues. Trimming left V 5 bases short and J 6 bases short, with 14 bases between. CDR1 SGHDT and CDR2 YYEEEE come from the germline V gene. CDR3 coding DNA: TGTGCCAGCAGGTCGGTGTGGAAGGATGGCTACACCTTC. Translation gives CASRSVWKDGYTF.

Only one count was recorded for this clone. The chain combines TRBV4-3 with TRBJ2-2; 7 bases are shared with TRBD2. V shed 4 bases and J 7 bases; nucleotides not matched to a gene: 15. There are 17 residues in the CDR3. The V gene's germline CDR1 is LGHNA and CDR2 YSLEER. The chain's CDR3 is CASSRPGGRRTVGELFF. Written as DNA, the CDR3 is TGCGCCAGCAGCCGGCCGGGGGGACGGCGAACAGTCGGGGAGCTGTTTTTT.

The rearrangement links TRBV18 to TRBJ2-3; 8 nucleotides match TRBD2. Trimming cost V 2 bases and J 6 bases; bases outside gene matches: 10. CDR1 and CDR2 (germline): KGHSH, LQKENI. The CDR3 covers 16 residues. The CDR3 DNA follows: TGTGCCAGCTCACCAGACTCGGGGGGGGCTTTTGATACGCAGTATTTT. This sequence encodes CASSPDSGGAFDTQYF.

The rearrangement joins TRBV7-8 to TRBJ1-2; the D is unclear. V lost 1 base to trimming and J lost 8 bases, with 14 bases between them. The CDR3 has 14 residues. Germline CDR1 and CDR2: SGHVS and FQNEAQ. CDR3 nucleotide sequence: TGTGCCAGCAGCTTAGGGCAGAACTCTGGCGGCTACACCTTC. It is translated as CASSLGQNSGGYTF.

Only a few counts were recorded for this clone. This chain uses TRBV9 with TRBJ2-7; D is perhaps TRBD1 or TRBD2 (5 bases each). The CDR3 extends over 15 amino acids. Germline CDR1 reads SGDLS; CDR2 reads YYNGEE. Trimming shortened V by 0 bases and J by 3 bases, and 13 bases separated the two germline ends. DNA of the CDR3: TGTGCCAGCAGCGTAGTGGGGACCGGACACTACGAGCAGTACTTC. It translates to CASSVVGTGHYEQYF. The full variable domain, completed using reference TRBV9 and TRBJ2-7, is DSGVTQTPKHLITATGQRVTLRCSPRSGDLSVYWYQQSLDQGLQFLIQYYNGEERAKGNILERFSAQQFPDLHSELNLSSLELGDSALYFCASSVVGTGHYEQYFGPGTRLTVT.

The chain carries TRBV19 and TRBJ1-2, with D possibly TRBD1 on 6 matching bases. Between the trimmed V and J ends, which lost 7 bases and 4 bases, there was a span of 10 bases. The CDR3 covers 12 residues. Germline V gene data show CDR1 as LNHDA and CDR2 as SQIVND (reference sequence). The DNA for the CDR3 is TGTGCCAGTAACGGAGGGGGCTATGGCTACACCTTC. It translates to CASNGGGYGYTF.

The chain recombines TRBV4-1 with TRBJ2-7, with D uncertain. The CDR3 sequence is 15 residues long. CDR1 and CDR2 from the germline V gene are MGHRA and YSYEKL. Trimming removed 6 bases at V and 0 bases at J, with 15 bases between. The CDR3 is CASSQLIPASYEQYF. CDR3 nucleotides: TGCGCCAGCAGTCAATTAATCCCTGCCTCCTACGAGCAGTACTTC.